This paragraph covers one T cell receptor (beta chain) sequence. Its antigen is as yet unknown. 13 Jbeta primers and 60 Vbeta primers were used for the PCR. TCRdb's copy holds only in-frame clones and misses some; the assay was immunoSEQ multiplex PCR. The sample includes some 120,000 clones, approximately 89% of them seen just once. This CDR3 is 14 amino acids long. The germline V and J ends were trimmed by 4 bases and 0 bases, with 10 bases remaining between them. Germline-derived CDR1 and CDR2 are SGHRS and YFSETQ. The entry originates in a study of cytomegalovirus exposure and HLA in healthy donors. Study outcomes and limitations: When analyzed later, a missense DCLRE1C variant was found to be linked to TCR beta V- and J-gene trimming. In a later analysis, productive TCRs from donors in an Asian-associated ancestry cluster reportedly carried fewer N-insertions than the cohort mean. The study listed roughly 160 cytomegalovirus-associated TCR beta chains.

Specimen: PBMCs. The source is a woman aged 25 to 39 in good health and CMV-seropositive. V and J are TRBV5-1 and TRBJ1-1; D might be TRBD1 (6 bases). The CDR3 spells CASSTGQLNTEAFF. The CDR3 nucleotides read TGCGCCAGCAGCACCGGACAGCTGAACACTGAAGCTTTCTTT.